The TCR beta chain under discussion was sequenced for a study of cytomegalovirus exposure and HLA in healthy donors. Trimming took 4 bases from V and 0 from J; bases not matched to a gene: 6. The CDR3 is 19 amino acids. Germline CDR1 reads PRHDT; CDR2 reads FYEKMQ (reference sequence). Primers: 60 Vbeta forward and 13 Jbeta reverse. The data were produced by immunoSEQ multiplex PCR, yet TCRdb's version contains in-frame clones alone and is incomplete. The repertoire includes about 90,000 clones, 70% to 85% of them detected once, and about 2.1% sits in the top ten. The chain has TRBV13 and TRBJ2-6; 13 nucleotides align to TRBD2. This clonotype was sampled from a man aged 18 to 30 in good health and CMV-seronegative. Source material: PBMCs. CDR3 residues: CASSSLRTSGSSGANVLTF. In DNA form, the CDR3 reads TGTGCCAGCAGCTCCCTTCGGACTAGCGGGAGCTCTGGGGCCAACGTCCTGACTTTC.